This T cell receptor (beta chain) was profiled in a study of T cell changes during pregnancy in multiple sclerosis. Here immunoSEQ multiplex PCR was the method, and the copy in TCRdb shows in-frame clones only, minus some. This table holds some 40,000 clones, roughly 91% found once. Specimen: CD4+ T cells from peripheral blood mononuclear cells, collected in the first trimester of pregnancy. The TCR was taken from a female donor with multiple sclerosis, enrolled in a pregnancy study.

The DNA for the CDR3 is TGCGCCAGCAGCGGACCCCTTCGGGGCACTGAAGCTTTCTTT. This codes for CASSGPLRGTEAFF. This chain uses TRBV4-1 with TRBJ1-1; unclear D gene. Germline CDR1 MGHRA, CDR2 YSYEKL. The CDR3 consists of 14 residues. With 5 bases removed from V and 4 bases from J, the gap between germline ends came to 14 bases.